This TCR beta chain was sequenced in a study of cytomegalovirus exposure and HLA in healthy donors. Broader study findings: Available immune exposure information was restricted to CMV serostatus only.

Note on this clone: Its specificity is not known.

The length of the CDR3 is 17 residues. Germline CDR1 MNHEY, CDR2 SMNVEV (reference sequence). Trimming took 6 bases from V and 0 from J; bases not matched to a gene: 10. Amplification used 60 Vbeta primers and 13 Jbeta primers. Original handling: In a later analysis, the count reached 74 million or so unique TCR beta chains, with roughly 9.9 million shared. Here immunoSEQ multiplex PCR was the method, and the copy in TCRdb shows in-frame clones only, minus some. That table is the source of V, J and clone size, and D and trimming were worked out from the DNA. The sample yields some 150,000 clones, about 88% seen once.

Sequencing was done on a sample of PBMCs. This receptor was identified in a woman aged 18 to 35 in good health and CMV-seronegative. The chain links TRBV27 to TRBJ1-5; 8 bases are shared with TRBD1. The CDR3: CASSHTGGSYSNQPQHF. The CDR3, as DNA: TGTGCCAGCAGCCATACAGGGGGTAGCTATAGCAATCAGCCCCAGCATTTT.